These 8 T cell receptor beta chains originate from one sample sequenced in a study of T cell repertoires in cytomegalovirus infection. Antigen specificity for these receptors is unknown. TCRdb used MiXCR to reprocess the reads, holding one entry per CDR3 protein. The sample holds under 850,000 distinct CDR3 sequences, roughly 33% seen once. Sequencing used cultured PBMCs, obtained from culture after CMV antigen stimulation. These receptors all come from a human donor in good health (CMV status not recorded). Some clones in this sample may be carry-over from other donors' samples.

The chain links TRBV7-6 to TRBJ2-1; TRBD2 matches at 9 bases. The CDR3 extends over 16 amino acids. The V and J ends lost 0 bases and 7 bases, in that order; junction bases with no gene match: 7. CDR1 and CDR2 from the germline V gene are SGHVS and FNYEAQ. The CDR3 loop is CASSLALAGGTNEQFF. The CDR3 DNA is TGTGCCAGCAGCTTAGCGCTGGCGGGAGGGACGAATGAGCAGTTCTTC.

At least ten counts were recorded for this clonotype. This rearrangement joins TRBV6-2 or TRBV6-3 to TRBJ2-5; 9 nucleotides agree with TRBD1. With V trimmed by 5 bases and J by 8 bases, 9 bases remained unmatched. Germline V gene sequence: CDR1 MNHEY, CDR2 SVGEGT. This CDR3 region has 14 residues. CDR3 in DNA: TGTGCCAGCAGTGGGACAGGGCCAGCCACAACCCAGTACTTC. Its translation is CASSGTGPATTQYF.

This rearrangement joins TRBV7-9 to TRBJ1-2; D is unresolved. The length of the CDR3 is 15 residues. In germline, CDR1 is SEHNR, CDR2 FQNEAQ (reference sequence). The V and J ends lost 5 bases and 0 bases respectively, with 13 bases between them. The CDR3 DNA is TGTGCCAGCAGCCCACCGGACGGATCTAACTATGGCTACACCTTC. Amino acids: CASSPPDGSNYGYTF.

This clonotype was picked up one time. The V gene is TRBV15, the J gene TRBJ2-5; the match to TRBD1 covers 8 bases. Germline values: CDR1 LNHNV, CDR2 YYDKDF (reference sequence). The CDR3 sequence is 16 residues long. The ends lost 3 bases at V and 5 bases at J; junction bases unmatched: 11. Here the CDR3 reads CATSSSGTGRRETQYF. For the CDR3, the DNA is TGTGCCACCAGCAGCTCAGGGACAGGACGCAGGGAGACCCAGTACTTC.

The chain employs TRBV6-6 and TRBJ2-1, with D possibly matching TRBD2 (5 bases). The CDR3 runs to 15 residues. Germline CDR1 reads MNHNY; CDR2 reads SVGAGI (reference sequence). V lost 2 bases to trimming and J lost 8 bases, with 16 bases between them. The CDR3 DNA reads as TGTGCCAGCAGTTACCTGGTACACCCCGGGGATGAGCAGTTCTTC. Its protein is CASSYLVHPGDEQFF.

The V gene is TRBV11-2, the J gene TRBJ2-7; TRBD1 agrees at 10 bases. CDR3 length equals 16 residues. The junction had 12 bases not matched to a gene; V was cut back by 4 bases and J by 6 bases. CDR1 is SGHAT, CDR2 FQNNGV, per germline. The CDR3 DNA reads TGTGCCAGCAGCTATGATTTGGGGACAGGGGTGCGCGAGCAGTACTTC. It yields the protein CASSYDLGTGVREQYF.

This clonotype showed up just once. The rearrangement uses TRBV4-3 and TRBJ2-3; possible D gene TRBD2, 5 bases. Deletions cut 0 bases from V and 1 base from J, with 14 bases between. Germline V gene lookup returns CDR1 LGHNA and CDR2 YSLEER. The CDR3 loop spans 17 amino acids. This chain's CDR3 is CASSQEAGAARTDTQYF. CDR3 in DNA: TGCGCCAGCAGCCAAGAGGCGGGCGCTGCCCGCACAGATACGCAGTATTTT.

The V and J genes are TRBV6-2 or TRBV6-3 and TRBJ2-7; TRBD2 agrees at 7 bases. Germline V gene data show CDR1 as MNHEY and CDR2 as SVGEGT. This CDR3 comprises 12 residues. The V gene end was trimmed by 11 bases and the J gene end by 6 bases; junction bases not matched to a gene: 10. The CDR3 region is CAVRKGGGEQYF. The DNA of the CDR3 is TGTGCCGTACGGAAAGGCGGGGGCGAGCAGTACTTC.